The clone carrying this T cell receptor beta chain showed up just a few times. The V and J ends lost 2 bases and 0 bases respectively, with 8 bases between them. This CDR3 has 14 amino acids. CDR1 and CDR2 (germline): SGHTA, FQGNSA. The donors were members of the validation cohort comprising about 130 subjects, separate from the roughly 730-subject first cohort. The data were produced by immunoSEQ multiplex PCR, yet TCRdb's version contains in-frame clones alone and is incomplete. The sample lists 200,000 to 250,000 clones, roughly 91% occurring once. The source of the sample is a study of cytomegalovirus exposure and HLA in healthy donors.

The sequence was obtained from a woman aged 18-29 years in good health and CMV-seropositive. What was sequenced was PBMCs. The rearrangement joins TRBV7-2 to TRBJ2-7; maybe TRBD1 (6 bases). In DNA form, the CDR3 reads TGTGCCAGCAGCTTACAGGGGCCCTCCTACGAGCAGTACTTC. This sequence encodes CASSLQGPSYEQYF.